This TCR beta chain appears in the sequencing data of a study of blood T cell repertoires in COVID-19. The overall study: Samples came from the United States, Italy and Spain, spanning acute and convalescent COVID-19. T cells, B-cell-depleted T cells, or PBMCs provided the cDNA or gDNA that served as material.

Trimming stripped 1 base from V and 0 bases from J, with 11 bases between. The CDR3 totals 16 residues. CDR1 and CDR2 from the germline V gene are SGHVS and FQNEAQ. Original handling: Estimation of nucleated cell counts was performed using reference gene primer amplification. Only in-frame clones appear in the TCRdb table, and some are missing; sequencing was by immunoSEQ multiplex PCR. V and J calls plus clone size are reproduced from that table; the DNA served to infer D and trimming. The table has 130,000 to 150,000 clones, about 80% seen once. The TCR originated in a woman aged 80 or over in a cohort sampled during active or convalescent COVID-19. The specimen sequenced was peripheral blood. The V call is TRBV7-8, the J call TRBJ2-3; TRBD2 is a possible D gene (5 bases). CDR3 nucleotides: TGTGCCAGCAGCTTAGGGACTCGAGAAAGCACAGATACGCAGTATTTT. Residues: CASSLGTRESTDTQYF.